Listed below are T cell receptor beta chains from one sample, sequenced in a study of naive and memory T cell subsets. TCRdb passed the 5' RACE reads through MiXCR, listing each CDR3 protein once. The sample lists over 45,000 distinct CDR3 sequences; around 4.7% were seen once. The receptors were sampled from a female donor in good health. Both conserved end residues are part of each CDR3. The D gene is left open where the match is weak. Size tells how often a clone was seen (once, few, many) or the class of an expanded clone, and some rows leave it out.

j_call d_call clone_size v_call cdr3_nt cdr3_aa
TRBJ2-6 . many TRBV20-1 TGCAGTGCTAGTGTTTCTGGGGCCAACGTCCTGACTTTC CSASVSGANVLTF
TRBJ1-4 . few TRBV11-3 TGTGCCAGCAGCTTAGGGCAGGGGACTGAAAAACTGTTTTTT CASSLGQGTEKLFF
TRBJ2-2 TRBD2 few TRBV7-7 TGTGCCAGCAGCCAAACAACTAGCGGGAGGCCCGGGGAGCTGTTTTTT CASSQTTSGRPGELFF
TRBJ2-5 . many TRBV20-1 TGCAGTGCTAGAGATGTGATAGCCTTGGGGTACATCGAGACCCAGTACTTC CSARDVIALGYIETQYF
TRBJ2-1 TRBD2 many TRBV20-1 TGCAGTGCTCAGGCTGTAGGCGGGAGGCCCTACAATGAGCAGTTCTTC CSAQAVGGRPYNEQFF
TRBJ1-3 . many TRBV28 TGTGCCAGCAGTCCCCAAGGGGTGCGCTCTGGAAACACCATATATTTT CASSPQGVRSGNTIYF
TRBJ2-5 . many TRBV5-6 TGTGCCAGCAGCCCCTCTGGGCAGACCCAGTACTTC CASSPSGQTQYF
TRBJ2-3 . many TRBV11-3 TGTGCCAGCAGCTTAGGGGCCGTGTATACGCAGTATTTT CASSLGAVYTQYF
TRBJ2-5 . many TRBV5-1 TGCGCCAGCAGCCTCGGCGGGGTCCAAGAGACCCAGTACTTC CASSLGGVQETQYF
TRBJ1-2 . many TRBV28 TGTGCCAGCAGTTCCCTACCCCTCAGCTATGGCTACACCTTC CASSSLPLSYGYTF
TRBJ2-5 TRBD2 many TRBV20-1 TGCAGTGCTAGAATCAAGGGGCTAGCGGGAGAGACCCAGTACTTC CSARIKGLAGETQYF
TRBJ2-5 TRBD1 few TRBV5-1 TGCGCCAGCAGCTGGGGGACAGGCCAAGAGACCCAGTACTTC CASSWGTGQETQYF
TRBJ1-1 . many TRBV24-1 TGTGCCACCAGACGCCAGGCGAACACTGAAGCTTTCTTT CATRRQANTEAFF
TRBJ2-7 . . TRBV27 TGTGCCAGCAGTCAGCGGTTCCCCTACGAGCAGTACTTC CASSQRFPYEQYF
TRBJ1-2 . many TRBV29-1 TGCAGCGTTGACGGGGGATTCGGTTATGGCTACACCTTC CSVDGGFGYGYTF
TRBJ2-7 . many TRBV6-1 TGTGCCAGCCTCGGGTCCCTCGCTTACGAGCAGTACTTC CASLGSLAYEQYF
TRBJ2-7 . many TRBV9 TGTGCCAGCAGCGTAGGAGGTGACGAGCAGTACTTC CASSVGGDEQYF
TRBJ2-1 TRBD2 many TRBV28 TGTGCCAGCAGTTTAATGGCGGGAGGGTACAATGAGCAGTTCTTC CASSLMAGGYNEQFF
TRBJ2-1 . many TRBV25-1 TGTGCCAGCAGTGAATCCCCAGTCAGGAATGAGCAGTTCTTC CASSESPVRNEQFF
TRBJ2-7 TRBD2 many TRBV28 TGTGCCAGCAGTAGTAAGATCGGACTAGCGGGCCGACCGCTGGCTTTCGAGCAGTACTTC CASSSKIGLAGRPLAFEQYF
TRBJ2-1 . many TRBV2 TGTGCCAGCAGTGACCAGGTGAGACACTCCTACAATGAGCAGTTCTTC CASSDQVRHSYNEQFF
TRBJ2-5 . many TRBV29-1 TGCAGCGGGACGGAGTTCCAAGAGACCCAGTACTTC CSGTEFQETQYF
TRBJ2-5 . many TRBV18 TGTGCCAGCTCACCACCCGGGACTCGAGAGACCCAGTACTTC CASSPPGTRETQYF
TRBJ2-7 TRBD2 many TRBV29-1 TGCAGCGTTGAAGAGGCTAGCGGGTTACGCTACGAGCAGTACTTC CSVEEASGLRYEQYF
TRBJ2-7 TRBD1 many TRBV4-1 TGCGCCAGCAGCCAACATCCCGACAGGGCCTACGAGCAGTACTTC CASSQHPDRAYEQYF
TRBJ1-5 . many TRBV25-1 TGTGCCAGCAGTGGCTCCCATAGCAATCAGCCCCAGCATTTT CASSGSHSNQPQHF
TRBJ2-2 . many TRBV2 TGTGCCAGCAGTGGGGGACACCCGCTAGTGAACACCGGGGAGCTGTTTTTT CASSGGHPLVNTGELFF
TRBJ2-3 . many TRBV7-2 TGTGCCAGCAGCCCCCGAAGACAGGAAATCCATACGCAGTATTTT CASSPRRQEIHTQYF
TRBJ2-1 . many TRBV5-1 TGCGCCAGCAGTAGGCAGGTCAATGAGCAGTTCTTC CASSRQVNEQFF
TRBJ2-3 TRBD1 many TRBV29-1 TGCAGCGTTGTCGTGGCAGGGGGTACAGATACGCAGTATTTT CSVVVAGGTDTQYF
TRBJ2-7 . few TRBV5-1 TGCGCCAGCAGCTTGGCTTCCCCCGGCGAGCAGTACTTC CASSLASPGEQYF
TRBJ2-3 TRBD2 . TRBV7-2 TGTGCCAGCAGCTTAGCGGGACTAGCGGGTCCCGATACGCAGTATTTT CASSLAGLAGPDTQYF
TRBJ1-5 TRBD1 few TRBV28 TGTGCCAGCAGTTTATACAGGGGTCGAGGCAATCAGCCCCAGCATTTT CASSLYRGRGNQPQHF
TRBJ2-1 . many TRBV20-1 TGCAGTGCTAGAGTACAGAAGCAGTTCTTC CSARVQKQFF